The entry that follows covers one T cell receptor beta chain sequence. Its antigen is not known. Only in-frame clones appear in the TCRdb table, and some are missing; sequencing was by immunoSEQ multiplex PCR. The table has about 2 million clones, over 85% seen once. The data were obtained in a study of shared clonotypes between healthy human individuals. About the research overall: Per donor, three plates held CD4 naive cells, three held CD4 memory, two held CD8 naive and one held CD8 memory. Findings of the study overall: With several donors compared, roughly 4.9% of naive CD4 clonotypes were shared.

This CDR3 has 15 residues. The V gene's germline CDR1 is MNHNS and CDR2 SASEGT. V lost 5 bases and J 2 bases, leaving 14 bases between the germline ends. This sequence was found in a man younger than 35 in good health. Specimen: naive CD4+ T cells sorted from blood. This sample's subset: CD45RA+ positively selected. The genes are TRBV6-1 and TRBJ2-3, with D unresolved. The CDR3 coding sequence is TGTGCCAGCAGTTCCCGCCCAACTCCCACAGATACGCAGTATTTT. This codes for CASSSRPTPTDTQYF.